This T cell receptor (beta chain) was captured by sequencing in a study of CD8 T cells in ankylosing spondylitis. The CDR3 is made up of 15 amino acids. Germline V gene lookup returns CDR1 MNHEY and CDR2 SVGAGI. Trimming cost V 0 bases and J 7 bases, with 12 bases left between them. Note on this clonotype: Its target is unknown.

Study conclusions and caveats: Clones linked to the disease showed a CD8+ phenotype. They occurred at relatively low frequencies in peripheral blood. For ankylosing spondylitis blood, a TCR beta motif of several highly homologous variants appeared characteristic.

Construction of TCR beta libraries was performed using quantitative 5'-RACE with molecular barcodes. TCRdb analysed the 5' RACE reads with MiXCR anew, one entry per CDR3 protein. Of about 140,000 distinct CDR3 sequences listed, 30% to 40% were seen once; the top ten hold 4.5% to 6%. This receptor was obtained from a male donor with ankylosing spondylitis. The rearrangement uses TRBV6-5 and TRBJ1-4; D gene ambiguous. Sequencing used synovial fluid, either unsorted or a sorted T cell fraction (not recorded which). The DNA of the CDR3 is TGTGCCAGCAGTTACTCCCAGCCTGGTGGTGAAAAACTGTTTTTT. This translates into CASSYSQPGGEKLFF.